The next 25 T cell receptor beta chains were all read from a single sample in a study of blood T cells in healthy people across ages. Together with a sample-barcoded 5' primer, a J-beta primer mix was included in a second PCR lasting about 7 to 12 cycles. TCRdb independently ran MiXCR on the 5' RACE reads; one entry per CDR3 protein. This sample has hundreds of thousands of distinct CDR3 sequences, with more than 55% found just once. Sequencing was done on a sample of blood. These receptors came from a man in his forties or fifties in good health.

V and J are TRBV6-1 and TRBJ2-1; tentative D call: TRBD1 (6 bases). Germline V gene sequence: CDR1 MNHNS, CDR2 SASEGT. V was cut by 2 bases and J by 8 bases, with 13 bases left in between. CDR3 length equals 14 residues. CDR3 sequence (DNA): TGTGCCAGCAGTGAACAGGGGTTAGTCGATGAGCAGTTCTTC. It translates to CASSEQGLVDEQFF.

This clonotype showed up just a few times. The rearrangement joins TRBV9 to TRBJ1-4; D unclear. The CDR3 is made up of 13 amino acids. V was trimmed by 8 bases and J by 4 bases, leaving 12 bases between them. Germline values: CDR1 SGDLS, CDR2 YYNGEE. CDR3 sequence: CASNFGDNEKLFF. CDR3 nucleotides: TGTGCCAGTAATTTCGGGGATAATGAAAAACTGTTTTTT.

This clonotype was counted ten times or more. The chain couples TRBV29-1 to TRBJ1-2, with D uncertain. Germline V gene lookup returns CDR1 SQVTM and CDR2 ANQGSEA. Trimming took off 3 bases at V and 0 bases at J, with 5 bases between the two ends. The CDR3 sequence is 12 residues long. The chain's CDR3 is CSVERSNYGYTF. The CDR3 bases are TGCAGCGTTGAGAGGTCTAACTATGGCTACACCTTC.

The J gene is TRBJ1-2, the V gene TRBV7-2, with 9 bases that match TRBD1. Trimming took 0 bases from V and 8 from J; bases not matched to a gene: 7. CDR3 size: 15 residues. Germline V gene data show CDR1 as SGHTA and CDR2 as FQGNSA. CDR3 residues: CASSLARDREAGYTF. In DNA, the CDR3 is TGTGCCAGCAGCTTAGCCCGGGACAGGGAGGCGGGCTACACCTTC.

In DNA, the CDR3 is TGTGCCATAGGAGGGGCACCGACCTACGAGCAGTACTTC. Translation gives CAIGGAPTYEQYF. The V and J genes are TRBV19 and TRBJ2-7; D is perhaps TRBD2 (6 bases). The CDR3 is 13 residues long. The germline CDR1 and CDR2 sequences are LNHDA and SQIVND (reference sequence). V dropped 10 bases and J dropped 2 bases, with 15 bases sitting between them.

This chain connects TRBV20-1 to TRBJ2-4; no reliable D call. Germline V gives CDR1 DFQATT, CDR2 SNEGSKA (reference sequence). Trimming took 6 bases from V and 3 from J, leaving 18 bases between them. The CDR3 runs 15 residues. The CDR3 DNA reads as TGCAGTGCCGGAACTCTCCGGGTTCTCAAAAACATTCAGTACTTC. Residues: CSAGTLRVLKNIQYF.

The chain combines TRBV28 with TRBJ1-2; unclear D gene. Trimming stripped 3 bases from V and 4 bases from J, with 6 bases between. Germline values: CDR1 MDHEN, CDR2 SYDVKM. The CDR3 is 12 residues long. The CDR3 region has the DNA TGTGCCAGCAGTTTCAGCACCTATGGCTACACCTTC. Translation gives CASSFSTYGYTF.

CDR3 bases: TGTGCCAGCAGCGTAGAAGGGCAGAATTCACCCCTCCACTTT. Translation gives CASSVEGQNSPLHF. The chain joins TRBV9 to TRBJ1-6; D is unclear. In germline, CDR1 is SGDLS, CDR2 YYNGEE. This CDR3 is 14 amino acids long. With 0 bases removed from V and 7 bases from J, the gap between germline ends came to 8 bases. The full variable domain, completed using reference TRBV9 and TRBJ1-6, is DSGVTQTPKHLITATGQRVTLRCSPRSGDLSVYWYQQSLDQGLQFLIQYYNGEERAKGNILERFSAQQFPDLHSELNLSSLELGDSALYFCASSVEGQNSPLHFGNGTRLTVT.

V is TRBV3-1 and J is TRBJ1-1; D gene ambiguous. Trimming left V 6 bases short and J 1 base short, with 15 bases between. Germline CDR1 is LGHDT and CDR2 is YNNKEL (reference sequence). This CDR3 comprises 15 residues. CDR3 in amino acids: CASRYVAGQNTEAFF. CDR3 in DNA: TGTGCCAGCAGATATGTGGCCGGGCAGAACACTGAAGCTTTCTTT.

V and J are TRBV5-1 and TRBJ1-2, with D hard to call. V lost 1 base and J lost 5, with 12 bases in between. The CDR3 contains 14 residues. Germline V gives CDR1 SGHRS, CDR2 YFSETQ. For the CDR3, the DNA is TGCGCCAGCAGCTTGCGAGGAGAAAAATATGGCTACACCTTC. Translating it yields CASSLRGEKYGYTF.

This clonotype occurred a few times. The rearrangement uses TRBV7-2 and TRBJ2-5; possibly TRBD1 for D (6 bases). Germline CDR1 reads SGHTA; CDR2 reads FQGNSA. This CDR3 is built from 14 residues. V lost 5 bases to trimming and J lost 1 base, with 11 bases between them. The CDR3 spells CASSRRQAQETQYF. The CDR3 DNA is TGTGCCAGCAGCCGGCGACAGGCCCAAGAGACCCAGTACTTC.

V and J are TRBV5-1 and TRBJ2-5; TRBD1 or TRBD2 may be the D gene (6 bases each). V lost 4 bases to trimming and J lost 5 bases, with 24 bases between them. This CDR3 is 17 amino acids long. Per germline, CDR1 SGHRS and CDR2 YFSETQ. The CDR3 nucleotides are TGCGCCAGCAGCGGCCGCTCGGGGGCAGGAGGTTTGGAGACCCAGTACTTC. Its protein product is CASSGRSGAGGLETQYF.

This clonotype was seen only a few times. This chain joins TRBV6-1 and TRBJ2-5; 9 bases are shared with TRBD1. Germline V lookup: CDR1 MNHNS, CDR2 SASEGT. The junction had 4 bases not matched to a gene; V was cut back by 3 bases and J by 5 bases. The CDR3 length is 14 residues. Here the CDR3 reads CASSENRGPETQYF. The CDR3 nucleotides are TGTGCCAGCAGTGAGAACAGGGGGCCGGAGACCCAGTACTTC.

The chain employs TRBV12-3 or TRBV12-4 and TRBJ2-1, with D maybe TRBD1 (6 bases). The CDR3 is 14 amino acids. V dropped 5 bases and J dropped 5 bases, with 13 bases sitting between them. CDR3 sequence reads: CASSMVNRDNEQFF. The DNA of the CDR3 is TGTGCCAGCAGTATGGTAAACAGGGACAATGAGCAGTTCTTC.

This clonotype was detected only once. A read error may be the cause here, since a much bigger clone is one base away. V usage is TRBV6-2 or TRBV6-3 and J usage is TRBJ2-6; possible D gene TRBD1, 5 bases. The germline gives CDR1 MNHEY, CDR2 SVGEGT. This CDR3 is built from 15 residues. The DNA of the CDR3 is TGTACCAGCAGTTACGACAGCTCTGGGGCCAACGTCCTGACTTTC. As protein: CTSSYDSSGANVLTF.

This chain connects TRBV3-1 to TRBJ2-4, with 7 bases lining up with TRBD2. The end of the DNA fits TRBJ2-7 better, so the J call may be wrong. Germline V lookup: CDR1 LGHDT, CDR2 YNNKEL (reference sequence). This CDR3 is 15 amino acids long. The CDR3 region has the DNA TGTGCCAGCAGCCAAAAAGGACTAGGGACTGGCGAGCAGTACTTC. Amino acid sequence: CASSQKGLGTGEQYF.

There are a few counts of this clonotype. This chain connects TRBV7-2 to TRBJ2-3; 8 bases are a match to TRBD2. The CDR3 consists of 15 residues. After removal of 2 bases from V and 4 bases from J, the junction contained 5 bases not matched to a gene. CDR1 and CDR2 from the germline V gene are SGHTA and FQGNSA. In nucleotides, the CDR3 is TGTGCCAGCAGCTTACCGGCGGGAGGCCCAGATACGCAGTATTTT. Translating it yields CASSLPAGGPDTQYF.

This clonotype was found a few times. The chain carries TRBV3-1 and TRBJ2-3, with D uncertain. There are 15 residues in the CDR3. Germline CDR1 reads LGHDT; CDR2 reads YNNKEL (reference sequence). Trimming pared 2 bases from V and 5 bases from J, leaving 14 bases between. In DNA form, the CDR3 reads TGTGCCAGCAGCCAAACTACAATCGAAGAAGATACGCAGTATTTT. Protein product: CASSQTTIEEDTQYF.

The chain recombines TRBV11-2 with TRBJ2-1; 10 bases line up with TRBD2. The CDR3 is made up of 17 amino acids. V was pared by 5 bases and J by 0 bases, with 7 bases of the junction left unmatched. Germline lookup yields CDR1 SGHAT and CDR2 FQNNGV. CDR3 nucleotide sequence: TGTGCCAGCAGCCCTAGCGGGGGAAGACCCTCCTACAATGAGCAGTTCTTC. Its translation is CASSPSGGRPSYNEQFF.

The chain employs TRBV24-1 and TRBJ1-2, with 7 nucleotides matching TRBD1. Germline V gene data show CDR1 as KGHDR and CDR2 as SFDVKD. The CDR3 has 16 residues. With V trimmed by 3 bases and J by 2 bases, 8 bases remained unmatched. In DNA, the CDR3 is TGTGCCACCAGTGATCCGTACAGGGGCGGAAACTATGGCTACACCTTC. Its protein is CATSDPYRGGNYGYTF.

V is TRBV3-1 and J is TRBJ2-6; TRBD1 matches 10 bases. After removal of 1 base from V and 2 bases from J, the junction contained 5 bases not matched to a gene. The CDR3 extends over 18 amino acids. Germline assignment: CDR1 LGHDT and CDR2 YNNKEL (reference sequence). The CDR3: CASSQGDRGLPGANVLTF. The CDR3 DNA reads as TGTGCCAGCAGCCAAGGGGACAGGGGTCTCCCTGGGGCCAACGTCCTGACTTTC.

The V gene is TRBV20-1, the J gene TRBJ2-1, with 11 bases matching TRBD2. The CDR3 is 18 amino acids. Germline V lookup: CDR1 DFQATT, CDR2 SNEGSKA (reference sequence). V shed 5 bases, J shed 1 base, and the junction held 13 bases outside the gene matches. The CDR3 nucleotides read TGCAGTGCTTTAGCCCTGATGGGACTAGCGGAGTCCTACAATGAGCAGTTCTTC. Protein product: CSALALMGLAESYNEQFF.

The chain uses TRBV18 and TRBJ2-3, with TRBD2 identical over 10 bases. CDR1 and CDR2 from the germline V gene are KGHSH and LQKENI. Unmatched junction bases numbered 5, after V lost 3 bases and J lost 5 bases. The CDR3 contains 15 residues. CDR3 region: CASSPSGRAGDTQYF. CDR3 bases: TGTGCCAGCTCACCGAGCGGGAGGGCCGGAGATACGCAGTATTTT.

The chain has TRBV2 and TRBJ1-2; the D gene is possibly TRBD1 (6 bases). Germline values: CDR1 SNHLY, CDR2 FYNNEI. Between the trimmed V and J ends, which lost 7 bases and 8 bases, there was a span of 26 bases. The CDR3 covers 16 residues. The CDR3 spells CASTLDSLRPVRGYTF. The CDR3 region has the DNA TGTGCCAGCACCCTGGACAGTCTCCGGCCGGTTCGGGGCTACACCTTC.

The rearrangement uses TRBV3-1 and TRBJ1-2; TRBD1 matches at 9 bases. The junction had 4 bases not matched to a gene; V was cut back by 3 bases and J by 8 bases. Germline values: CDR1 LGHDT, CDR2 YNNKEL (reference sequence). The CDR3 has 13 residues. The CDR3 coding sequence is TGTGCCAGCAGCCAGGGACAGGGTGACGGCTACACCTTC. Amino acids: CASSQGQGDGYTF.